The rows below give T cell receptor beta chains drawn from one sample of a study of identical twins. Each CDR3 protein is one row after TCRdb ran MiXCR on the 5' RACE reads. The repertoire has some 1,600,000 distinct CDR3 sequences, roughly a third of them found once; the top ten carry approximately 0.29%. Sequenced input: cord blood. The receptors were gathered from a newborn girl in good health. Each CDR3 is given with its conserved first and last residue. The D gene is left open where the match is weak. A row's size may be missing; if present it is once, few, many or a size class.

TRBJ2-2 NA NA TRBV5-1 CASSLRLGAGELFF TGCGCCAGCAGCCTTCGACTAGGGGCCGGGGAGCTGTTTTTT
TRBJ2-1 NA few TRBV7-2 CASSFLESEQFF TGTGCCAGCAGCTTCCTAGAATCTGAGCAGTTCTTC
TRBJ2-1 NA NA TRBV27 CASAGSYNEQFF TGTGCCAGCGCGGGTTCTTACAATGAGCAGTTCTTC
TRBJ2-4 TRBD1 few TRBV11-2 CASSLGLGFDRERSRGRPKNIQYF TGTGCCAGCAGCTTAGGCCTAGGCTTCGACAGGGAAAGGAGTCGGGGCCGACCCAAAAACATTCAGTACTTC
TRBJ1-2 NA few TRBV7-2 CASSFSFTGYGYTF TGTGCCAGCAGCTTCTCCTTTACAGGGTATGGCTACACCTTC
TRBJ2-3 NA NA TRBV3-1 CASSHLWEYLLQDTQYF TGTGCCAGCAGCCACCTTTGGGAGTATCTACTACAAGATACGCAGTATTTT
TRBJ2-1 TRBD2 few TRBV24-1 CATSQSGGAYNEQFF TGTGCCACCAGCCAGAGCGGGGGGGCCTACAATGAGCAGTTCTTC
TRBJ2-7 TRBD2 many TRBV4-1 CASSPRALAGPGEQYF TGCGCCAGCAGCCCCCGGGCACTAGCGGGACCAGGGGAGCAGTACTTC
TRBJ1-2 NA few TRBV5-1 CASSPRDGANYGYTF TGCGCCAGCAGCCCCCGGGACGGCGCTAACTATGGCTACACCTTC
TRBJ1-6 NA NA TRBV25-1 CASSFLMEPLHF TGTGCCAGCAGCTTCCTCATGGAACCCCTCCACTTT
TRBJ2-2 TRBD2 once TRBV20-1 CSARIAGTGTGELFF TGCAGTGCTAGGATAGCGGGTACGGGCACCGGGGAGCTGTTTTTT
TRBJ1-1 TRBD1 few TRBV12-3/TRBV12-4 CASSLEPGGNTEAFF TGTGCCAGCAGTTTAGAACCAGGGGGGAACACTGAAGCTTTCTTT
TRBJ2-7 NA NA TRBV7-2 CASSLWGIEQYF TGTGCCAGCAGCTTATGGGGCATCGAGCAGTACTTC
TRBJ2-3 TRBD2 once TRBV11-2 CASSLWGASGSLAPDTQYF TGTGCCAGCAGCTTATGGGGCGCTAGCGGGAGCTTGGCCCCAGATACGCAGTATTTT
TRBJ1-5 TRBD1 few TRBV4-1 CASSHGTGDLSQPQHF TGCGCCAGCAGCCACGGGACAGGGGATCTGAGTCAGCCCCAGCATTTT
TRBJ2-1 NA NA TRBV20-1 CSARYDRSNEQFF TGCAGTGCTAGATACGACAGGTCGAATGAGCAGTTCTTC